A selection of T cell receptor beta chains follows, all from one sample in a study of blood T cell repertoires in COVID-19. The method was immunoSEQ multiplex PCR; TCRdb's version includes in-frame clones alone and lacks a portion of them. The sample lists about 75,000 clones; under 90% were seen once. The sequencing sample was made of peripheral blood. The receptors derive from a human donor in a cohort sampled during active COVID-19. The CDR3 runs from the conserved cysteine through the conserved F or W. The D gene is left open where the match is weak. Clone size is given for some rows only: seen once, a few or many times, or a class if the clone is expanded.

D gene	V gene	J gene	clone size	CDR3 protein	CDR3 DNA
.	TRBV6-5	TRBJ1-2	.	CASSYNEGDFYGYTF	TGTGCCAGCAGTTACAACGAAGGAGATTTCTATGGCTACACCTTC
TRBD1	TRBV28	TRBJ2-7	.	CASSFGTGGYEQYF	TGTGCCAGCAGTTTTGGGACAGGGGGTTACGAGCAGTACTTC
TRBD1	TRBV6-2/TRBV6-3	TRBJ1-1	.	CASSYGDRVYTEAFF	TGTGCCAGCAGTTACGGGGACAGGGTATACACTGAAGCTTTCTTT
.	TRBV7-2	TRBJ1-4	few	CASSFSSLTNEKLFF	TGTGCCAGCAGCTTTTCCTCTCTAACTAATGAAAAACTGTTTTTT
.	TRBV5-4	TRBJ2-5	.	CASSGGGRGSLVGETQYF	TGTGCCAGCAGCGGGGGGGGCAGGGGATCTCTAGTTGGAGAGACCCAGTACTTC
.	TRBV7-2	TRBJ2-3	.	CASSIVEGDTQYF	TGTGCCAGCAGCATAGTTGAGGGTGATACGCAGTATTTT
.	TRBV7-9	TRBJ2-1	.	CASSAPRGAAYNEQFF	TGTGCCAGCAGCGCTCCCCGGGGGGCAGCCTACAATGAGCAGTTCTTC
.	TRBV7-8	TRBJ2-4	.	CASSAHARPTGIQYF	TGTGCCAGCAGCGCCCATGCTCGGCCCACAGGCATTCAGTACTTC
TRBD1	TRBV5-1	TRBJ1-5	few	CASSGGQGDQPQHF	TGCGCCAGCAGCGGGGGACAGGGGGACCAGCCCCAGCATTTT
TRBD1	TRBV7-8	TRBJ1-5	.	CASSLAGTGVGNQPQHF	TGTGCCAGCAGCTTAGCCGGGACAGGCGTGGGCAATCAGCCCCAGCATTTT
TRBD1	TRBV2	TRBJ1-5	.	CASRGDRGLVANQPQHF	TGTGCCAGCAGAGGGGACAGGGGGCTGGTGGCCAATCAGCCCCAGCATTTT
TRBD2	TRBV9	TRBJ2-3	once	CASSVVEGGSTDTQYF	TGTGCCAGCAGCGTAGTTGAGGGAGGGAGCACAGATACGCAGTATTTT
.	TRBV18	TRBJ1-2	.	CASSPPTDRRGYTF	TGTGCCAGCTCACCACCGACGGACCGGAGGGGCTACACCTTC
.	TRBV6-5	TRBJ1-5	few	CASIGRTENQPQHF	TGTGCCAGCATTGGAAGGACAGAGAATCAGCCCCAGCATTTT
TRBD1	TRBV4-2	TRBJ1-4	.	CASSPSPDRANEKLFF	TGTGCCAGCAGCCCGTCGCCGGACAGGGCTAATGAAAAACTGTTTTTT
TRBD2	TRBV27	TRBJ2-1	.	CASSHRPPTSGYNEQFF	TGTGCCAGCAGCCACCGTCCTCCGACTAGCGGCTACAATGAGCAGTTCTTC
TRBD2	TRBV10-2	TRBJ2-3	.	CATHGRTSGGADTQYF	TGCGCCACCCACGGGAGGACTAGCGGGGGGGCAGATACGCAGTATTTT
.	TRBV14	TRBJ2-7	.	CASSPGTTNSYGQYF	TGTGCCAGCAGTCCGGGGACAACCAACTCCTACGGGCAGTACTTC
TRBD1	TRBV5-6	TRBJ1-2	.	CASTRGRSPYGYTF	TGTGCCAGCACCAGGGGGCGGAGCCCATATGGCTACACCTTC
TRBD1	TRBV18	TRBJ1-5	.	CASSPPRTGLSNQPQHF	TGTGCCAGCTCACCACCCCGGACAGGACTTAGCAATCAGCCCCAGCATTTT
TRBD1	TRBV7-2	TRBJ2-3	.	CASSLGDRASTDTQYF	TGTGCCAGCAGCTTAGGGGACAGGGCTAGCACAGATACGCAGTATTTT
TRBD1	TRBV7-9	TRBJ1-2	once	CASSSQGVYGYTF	TGTGCCAGCAGCTCACAGGGGGTCTATGGCTACACCTTC
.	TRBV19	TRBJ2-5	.	CASSIVGLAGQETQYF	TGTGCCAGTAGTATCGTGGGGCTGGCGGGGCAAGAGACCCAGTACTTC
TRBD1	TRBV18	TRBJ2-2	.	CASSPGQVGTGELFF	TGTGCCAGCTCACCGGGACAGGTCGGCACCGGGGAGCTGTTTTTT
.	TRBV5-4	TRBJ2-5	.	CASSSRGGQETQYF	TGTGCCAGCAGCTCAAGGGGGGGCCAAGAGACCCAGTACTTC
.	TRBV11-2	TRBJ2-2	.	CASRLGGSTGELFF	TGTGCCAGCAGGCTGGGAGGTTCGACCGGGGAGCTGTTTTTT
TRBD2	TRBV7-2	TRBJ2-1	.	CASSLGFAGVGNEQFF	TGTGCCAGCAGCCTAGGGTTTGCGGGAGTCGGCAATGAGCAGTTCTTC
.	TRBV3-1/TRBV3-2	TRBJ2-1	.	CASSPRQANYNEQFF	TGTGCCAGCAGCCCCCGACAGGCGAACTACAATGAGCAGTTCTTC
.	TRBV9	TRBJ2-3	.	CASSTGTRADTQYF	TGTGCCAGCAGCACAGGGACAAGGGCGGATACGCAGTATTTT
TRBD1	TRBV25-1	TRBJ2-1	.	CASSELLDRGNEQFF	TGTGCCAGCAGTGAATTATTGGACAGGGGAAATGAGCAGTTCTTC
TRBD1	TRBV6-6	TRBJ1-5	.	CASSLQGNQPQHF	TGTGCCAGCAGTTTACAGGGGAATCAGCCCCAGCATTTT
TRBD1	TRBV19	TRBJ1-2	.	CASRSGTGVRYGYTF	TGTGCCAGTAGGTCCGGGACAGGGGTACGGTATGGCTACACCTTC
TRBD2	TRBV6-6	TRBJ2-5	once	CASSYLAGVETQYF	TGTGCCAGCAGTTACCTAGCGGGGGTAGAGACCCAGTACTTC
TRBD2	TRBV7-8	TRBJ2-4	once	CASSFAGGAKNIQYF	TGTGCCAGCAGCTTCGCGGGAGGGGCCAAAAACATTCAGTACTTC
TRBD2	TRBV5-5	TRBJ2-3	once	CASSFEGGGVIGTQYF	TGTGCCAGCAGCTTTGAGGGCGGGGGGGTTATTGGTACGCAGTATTTT
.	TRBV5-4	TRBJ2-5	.	CASSFGTPKETQYF	TGTGCCAGCAGCTTCGGGACACCCAAAGAGACCCAGTACTTC
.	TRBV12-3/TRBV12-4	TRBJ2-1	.	CASSLAAEQFF	TGTGCCAGCAGTTTAGCAGCCGAGCAGTTCTTC